This T cell receptor beta chain derives from a study of shared clonotypes between healthy human individuals. This CDR3 has 15 residues. Germline V lookup: CDR1 SEHNR, CDR2 FQNEAQ (reference sequence). Trimming took 6 bases from V and 0 from J, leaving 13 bases between them. Assay: immunoSEQ multiplex PCR; the TCRdb copy retains only in-frame clones and omits some. This sample has roughly 1,100,000 clones, with roughly 70% found just once. The chain combines TRBV7-9 with TRBJ2-3; D perhaps matches TRBD1 (5 bases). This clonotype was obtained from a man aged 18 to 29 in good health. The sample taken for sequencing was memory CD4+ T cells sorted from blood. Noted subset: CD45RA-negative fraction. The CDR3 reads CASSVGGASTDTQYF. The DNA of the CDR3 is TGTGCCAGCAGTGTAGGTGGGGCTAGCACAGATACGCAGTATTTT.